The T cell receptor (beta chain) described here comes from a study of human T cells and chemical hapten exposure. On the study more broadly: Each patient's scalp received weekly diphenylcyclopropenone throughout the roughly 24-week study.

MiXCR, applied by TCRdb to the RACE reads, yields one record per CDR3 protein. The sample has around 71,000 distinct CDR3 sequences; around 9.8% are singletons. The CDR3 consists of 15 residues. Germline loops: CDR1 SGHRS, CDR2 YFSETQ. Deletions cut 0 bases from V and 2 bases from J, with 12 bases between. The time point denotes: patch test 1, 2 weeks after DPC sensitization. The treatment here: therapeutic diphenylcyclopropenone sensitization with weekly scalp DPC. Total RNA was isolated from unfractionated whole blood. This rearrangement joins TRBV5-1 to TRBJ2-7, with D hard to call. The sequence was collected from a woman in her 40s with alopecia areata. Some clones in this sample may be carry-over from other donors' samples. The specimen comprised whole blood, sampled in connection with sensitization to the hapten diphenylcyclopropenone (DPC). Written as DNA, the CDR3 is TGCGCCAGCAGCTTGGAGGCAGGTATAACCTACGAGCAGTACTTC. This encodes CASSLEAGITYEQYF.